This T cell receptor beta chain was recorded in a study of T cell responses to AZD1222 COVID-19 vaccine. Study results and caveats: Seropositive status at baseline applied to only a handful of AZD1222 recipients. Possibly, clonal diversity was underestimated; donors were largely white British and included more females. Across spike, vaccine-associated CD4 TCRs were found, dominant at 160-218 and 743-854.

Worth noting for this clone: Antigen: not known.

CDR1 MNHEY and CDR2 SMNVEV come from the germline V gene (reference sequence). This CDR3 spans 16 amino acids. V lost 5 bases to trimming and J lost 5 bases; unmatched junction nucleotides: 13. Some clones are missing from TCRdb's copy, which holds only in-frame ones; the method was immunoSEQ multiplex PCR. This sample has about 150,000 clones; roughly nine tenths occur once, and the top ten carry 0.95% to 1.1%. This sequence joins TRBV27 and TRBJ2-5; 8 bases are a match to TRBD1. This clonotype originated in an adult who received the AZD1222 COVID-19 vaccine. The sequencing here drew on peripheral blood, taken 28 days after the second AZD1222 dose. The CDR3 region has the DNA TGTGCCAGCAGTCCACAAGGTGCAGGGGGCTGGGAGACCCAGTACTTC. Its protein is CASSPQGAGGWETQYF.